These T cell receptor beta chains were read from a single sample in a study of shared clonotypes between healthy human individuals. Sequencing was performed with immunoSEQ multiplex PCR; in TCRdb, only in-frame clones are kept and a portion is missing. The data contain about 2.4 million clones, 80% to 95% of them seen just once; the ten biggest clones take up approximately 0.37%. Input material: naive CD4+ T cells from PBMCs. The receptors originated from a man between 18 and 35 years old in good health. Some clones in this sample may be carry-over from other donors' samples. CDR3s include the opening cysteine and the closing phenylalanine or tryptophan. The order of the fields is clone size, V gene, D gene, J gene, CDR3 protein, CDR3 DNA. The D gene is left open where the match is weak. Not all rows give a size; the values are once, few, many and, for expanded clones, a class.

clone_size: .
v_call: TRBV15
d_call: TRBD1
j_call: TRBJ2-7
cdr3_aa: CATSSRPGTAAYEQYF
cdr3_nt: TGTGCCACCAGCAGCCGTCCCGGGACAGCCGCCTACGAGCAGTACTTC

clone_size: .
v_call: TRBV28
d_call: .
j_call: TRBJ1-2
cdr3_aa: CASSLFREPNYGYTF
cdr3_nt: TGTGCCAGCAGTCTCTTCAGGGAGCCCAACTATGGCTACACCTTC

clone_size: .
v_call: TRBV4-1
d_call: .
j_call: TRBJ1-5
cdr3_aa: CASSQDAVRNQPQHF
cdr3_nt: TGCGCCAGCAGCCAAGATGCGGTGCGCAATCAGCCCCAGCATTTT

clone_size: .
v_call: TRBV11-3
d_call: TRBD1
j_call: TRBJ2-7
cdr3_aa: CASSSGRDRGSYEQYF
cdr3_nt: TGTGCCAGCAGCTCAGGCCGGGACAGGGGGTCCTACGAGCAGTACTTC

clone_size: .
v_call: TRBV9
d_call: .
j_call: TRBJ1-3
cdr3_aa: CASSVGSMLSGNTIYF
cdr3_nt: TGTGCCAGCAGCGTAGGCAGCATGCTCTCTGGAAACACCATATATTTT

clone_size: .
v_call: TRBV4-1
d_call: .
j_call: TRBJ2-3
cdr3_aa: CASSQDIPSGTDTQYF
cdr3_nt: TGCGCCAGCAGCCAAGATATTCCTAGCGGCACAGATACGCAGTATTTT

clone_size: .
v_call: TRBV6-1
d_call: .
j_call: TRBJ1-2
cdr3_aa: CASSERSLGAGGNYGYTF
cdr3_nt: TGTGCCAGCAGTGAAAGGAGCCTAGGAGCGGGCGGCAACTATGGCTACACCTTC

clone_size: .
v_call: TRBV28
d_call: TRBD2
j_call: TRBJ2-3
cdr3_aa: CASRHLIVAGASDTQYF
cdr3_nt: TGTGCCAGCAGACACCTGATAGTAGCGGGAGCCAGCGATACGCAGTATTTT

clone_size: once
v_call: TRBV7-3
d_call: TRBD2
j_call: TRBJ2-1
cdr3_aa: CASSFASGSYNEQFF
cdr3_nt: TGTGCCAGCAGCTTTGCTAGCGGGAGTTACAATGAGCAGTTCTTC

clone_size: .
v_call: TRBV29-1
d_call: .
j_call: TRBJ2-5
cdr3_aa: CSVERTGALGETQYF
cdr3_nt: TGCAGCGTTGAGAGGACGGGGGCGCTAGGAGAGACCCAGTACTTC

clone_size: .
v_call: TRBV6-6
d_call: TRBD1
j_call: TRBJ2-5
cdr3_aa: CASSSPADRVETQYF
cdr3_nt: TGTGCCAGCAGTTCCCCCGCAGACAGGGTAGAGACCCAGTACTTC

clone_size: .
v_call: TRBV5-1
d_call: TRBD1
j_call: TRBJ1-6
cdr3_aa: CASSPRQGANSPLHF
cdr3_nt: TGCGCCAGCAGCCCCCGACAGGGGGCAAATTCACCCCTCCACTTT